One and the same sample provided the 2 T cell receptor beta chains below, sequenced in a study of response to subunit inactivated influenza vaccine (dated by TCRdb to 2016 to 2019). The library was generated by RT-PCR. The instrument given in TCRdb is Illumina HiSeq 2500. TCRdb cleaned the public reads at Q25 with fastp, built clones with MiXCR and kept in-frame beta chains. CDR3 protein sequences are deduplicated, and each keeps its most common genes and DNA. The sample table holds more than 450,000 distinct CDR3 sequences, of which approximately 7.1% were seen once. The ten largest clones add up to 10% to 15% of the sample. The material sequenced was PBMCs from blood, taken around 25 months after vaccination. The receptors stem from a man in his fifties or sixties who received an inactivated influenza vaccine. Donor details come from another sample of the same person, matched by shared clones.

On this clonotype: It is unclear where the CDR3 begins or ends on the DNA, so no DNA is shown, and the CDR3 is as TCRdb lists it. V gene TRBV3-1 combines with J gene TRBJ2-2; the table's D call, TRBD1, was not checked against the DNA. From germline, CDR1 is LGHDT and CDR2 YNNKEL (reference sequence). The CDR3 is 18 residues long, counting both termini. The CDR3 region is CATSKERGRTRTPGSCFF.

This clonotype was seen repeatedly, ten times or more. The CDR3 coding sequence is TGTGCCAGCAGTTTCCGGGACAGGGGCGACAATCAGCCCCAGCATTTT. It yields the protein CASSFRDRGDNQPQHF. The chain employs TRBV12-3 or TRBV12-4 and TRBJ1-5, with 10 bases that match TRBD1. V shed 3 bases, J shed 3 bases, and the junction held 5 bases outside the gene matches. This CDR3 is built from 16 residues.